The 8 T cell receptor beta chains listed next were all sequenced from one sample in a study of blood T cell repertoires in COVID-19. This table comes from immunoSEQ multiplex PCR, and its TCRdb copy is limited to in-frame clones, with some not included. This sample has 4,000 to 5,000 clones, with 73% found just once. The sequenced material came from peripheral blood. The receptors were gathered from a human donor in a cohort sampled during active COVID-19.

This clone was counted only a few times. The gene calls are TRBV5-1 and TRBJ2-7; 11 bases are a match to TRBD2. The CDR3 covers 16 residues. Trimming took 3 bases from V and 1 from J; bases not matched to a gene: 6. Germline lookup yields CDR1 SGHRS and CDR2 YFSETQ. The CDR3 region has the DNA TGCGCCAGCAGCTCCCTTACTAGCGGGGGTTCCTACGAGCAGTACTTC. This sequence encodes CASSSLTSGGSYEQYF.

The chain employs TRBV4-2 and TRBJ2-7; a possible D gene is TRBD1 (5 bases). The CDR3 totals 13 residues. Germline assignment: CDR1 LGHNA and CDR2 YNFKEQ. V was cut by 1 base and J by 3 bases, with 7 bases left in between. The CDR3 DNA follows: TGTGCCAGCAGCCAAGGGGGCAGCTACGAGCAGTACTTC. This codes for CASSQGGSYEQYF.

The chain employs TRBV19 and TRBJ2-1; 10 bases line up with TRBD2. The germline V gene encodes CDR1 LNHDA and CDR2 SQIVND (reference sequence). V lost 6 bases, J lost 7 bases, and 9 bases stayed unmatched. CDR3 length: 15 amino acids. The CDR3 DNA reads TGTGCCAGTAGACTCGAGCGGGGGGGCCGAAATGAGCAGTTCTTC. It translates to CASRLERGGRNEQFF.

The rearrangement links TRBV7-3 to TRBJ2-3; D might be TRBD1 (6 bases). The CDR3 has 13 residues. The V end was cut by 2 bases, the J end by 6 bases, with 9 bases between. The germline CDR1 and CDR2 sequences are SGHTA and FQGTGA. In DNA, the CDR3 is TGTGCCAGCAGCTTATCAGGGGTGGATACGCAGTATTTT. Its protein product is CASSLSGVDTQYF. Full variable domain (missing parts from reference TRBV7-3 and TRBJ2-3): GAGVSQTPSNKVTEKGKYVELRCDPISGHTALYWYRQSLGQGPEFLIYFQGTGAADDSGLPNDRFFAVRPEGSVSTLKIQRTERGDSAVYLCASSLSGVDTQYFGPGTRLTVL.

The chain couples TRBV6-6 to TRBJ2-1, with D unresolved. CDR3 length: 11 residues. CDR1 is MNHNY and CDR2 is SVGAGI in the germline V gene (reference sequence). Trimming shortened V by 0 bases and J by 10 bases, and 4 bases separated the two germline ends. The CDR3 nucleotides are TGTGCCAGCAGTTACTCTCAAGAGCAGTTCTTC. The encoded protein is CASSYSQEQFF.

The CDR3 nucleotides are TGTGCTAGTGGTTTGGGGCCGGGGATGGGTGGAAACACCATATATTTT. Protein product: CASGLGPGMGGNTIYF. This chain joins TRBV12-5 and TRBJ1-3, with unresolved D. The CDR3 covers 16 residues. V was trimmed by 1 base and J by 3 bases, leaving 13 bases between them. Looked up from germline, CDR1 is LGHNT and CDR2 is FRNRAP.

This chain connects TRBV5-1 to TRBJ2-7; TRBD2 is a possible D gene (6 bases). Germline-derived CDR1 and CDR2 are SGHRS and YFSETQ. The CDR3 spans 15 residues. Trimming took off 4 bases at V and 4 bases at J, with 18 bases between the two ends. Here the CDR3 DNA reads TGCGCCAGCAGCCCCCCTGTTGGGGGGATTTACGAGCAGTACTTC. Translation: CASSPPVGGIYEQYF.

The rearrangement uses TRBV5-4 and TRBJ1-2; D perhaps matches TRBD1 (6 bases). Between the trimmed V and J ends, which lost 5 bases and 4 bases, there was a span of 21 bases. Germline V gives CDR1 SGHNT, CDR2 YYREEE (reference sequence). The CDR3 contains 16 residues. CDR3 amino acids: CASRLIPPQGTYGYTF. For the CDR3, the DNA is TGTGCCAGCAGGCTAATTCCTCCCCAGGGGACCTATGGCTACACCTTC.